This T cell receptor beta chain comes out of a study of blood T cell repertoires in COVID-19. Looking at the study overall: In each case, the material was cDNA or gDNA derived from T cells, B-cell-depleted T cells, or PBMCs.

Using immunoSEQ multiplex PCR, the repertoire was profiled, and TCRdb retains in-frame clones only, with some absent. The sample shows 65,000 to 95,000 clones, over 75% of them seen only once. The CDR3 has 14 amino acids. Trimming shortened V by 4 bases and J by 3 bases, and 10 bases separated the two germline ends. Germline V gene data show CDR1 as MNHEY and CDR2 as SVGEGT. Material: peripheral blood. This chain joins TRBV6-2 or TRBV6-3 and TRBJ2-1, with D perhaps matching TRBD1 (5 bases). The TCR originated in a man aged 70 or older with acute or convalescent COVID-19. The CDR3 sequence: CASSWTSNYNEQFF. The CDR3 nucleotides are TGTGCCAGCAGTTGGACAAGTAACTACAATGAGCAGTTCTTC.